This T cell receptor (beta chain) was sequenced in a study of CD8+ T cells in alopecia areata (dated by TCRdb to 2017 to 2018). A note on the overall study: Treated patients were enrolled in an open-label pilot trial of oral tofacitinib at 5 to 10 mg twice daily for moderate-to-severe alopecia areata. Tofacitinib was administered for 6 to 18 months, and 6 months of follow-up off drug were then conducted to assess delayed response and recurrence. Disease severity in treated patients was measured with the SALT score, which quantifies the percentage of affected scalp surface area. In both human patients and the C3H/HeJ mouse model, the study applied high-throughput TCRbeta sequencing to look at T cell clonal expansion in alopecia areata. In humans, TCRbeta sequencing was performed on scalp tissue and on sorted CD4+ and CD8+ peripheral blood T cells from healthy controls and from patients with patchy or totalis/universalis alopecia areata. Patients on tofacitinib were biopsied at baseline and after 4 and 24 weeks of treatment, and several of the patients also had a later scalp biopsy. Scalp clonality was compared among normal scalp (n=4), patchy alopecia areata scalp (n=8), and alopecia totalis/universalis scalp (n=8). RNA was extracted with the PAXgene miRNA kit for fixed scalp, the miRNeasy kit for PBMCs, and the RNeasy kit for mouse skin. immunoSEQ multiplex PCR using 35 Vbeta forward primers and 13 Jbeta reverse primers was used to amplify TCRbeta CDR3 regions. The paper as a whole reports these results and caveats: Compared with normal scalp, lesional scalp, particularly in alopecia totalis/universalis, had higher clonality and more expanded CD8+ clones, which suggests antigenic drive. Tofacitinib significantly lowered scalp clonality and the number of expanded CD8+ clones among the top 100 scalp clones. Shared TCR sequences between patients were less evident than in mice, which may be partly attributable to HLA diversity in the patient population. Many expanded lesional clones were found to persist in scalp and blood during tofacitinib treatment, and relapse after treatment cessation may be partly explained by this persistence. Because the treated cohort was small and included a single nonresponder, larger studies are needed to assess links between baseline CD8+ expansion and response. Unlike mouse skin, which is dominated by gammadelta T cells, normal human skin has resident alphabeta T cells that are also sequenced, and this complicates analysis of the scalp TCR repertoire.

V loses 4 bases of germline sequence and J loses 1 base, and the interval between the two ends is 5 bases. Spanning cysteine to phenylalanine, the CDR3 consists of 12 amino acids. Only CDR3 DNA remains: 36 bases, in frame from the first base. CDR1 and CDR2, per the germline V gene, are SQVTM and ANQGSEA. About this clone: Its antigen is not yet known. Nothing much larger sits one base from this clone, and base qualities are not available.

Libraries were built with the immunoSEQ multiplex PCR assay. RNA was extracted from all samples and reverse transcribed into cDNA, which served as template for TCR sequencing. First-strand cDNA was synthesized with SuperScript III using a 2:1 mix of oligo-dT and random hexamers. A synthetic immune receptor repertoire was used to measure amplification bias, and any remaining bias was corrected computationally. The original methods were these. After raw reads were preprocessed to remove errors, the CDR3 was defined following IMGT conventions as running from the conserved cysteine to phenylalanine. Clonality was computed by normalizing Shannon entropy by log2 of the number of productive unique TCRs and subtracting the result from 1. Scalp TCRbeta sequences were cross-referenced with sorted blood CD4 and CD8 repertoires so that the CD4 or CD8 identity of scalp clones could be inferred. TCRdb's version of the immuneACCESS table is confined to in-frame rearrangements and falls short of the full clone set. An unresolved V gene accounts for under half of the shortfall where checked; the remainder is of unknown origin. V and J calls and clone size are as listed in that table; D and trimming were resolved from the DNA. The sample profile shows some 160,000 clones; about three fifths of them were found once. Roughly 0.85% of the sample is taken by the ten largest.

Explained via the paper, the time point label denotes: around 4 weeks on oral tofacitinib. The treatment or condition label corresponds to: oral pan-JAK inhibitor, 5-10 mg twice daily. From alopecia areata patients, peripheral blood was collected along with lesional scalp punch biopsies. After PBMCs were isolated by density centrifugation and stained for CD3, CD4 and CD8, a FACSAria was used to sort CD4+ and CD8+ T cells. Recombination connected TRBV29-1 to TRBJ1-3; the D gene identity is not certain. Sequenced here: CD4+ T cells sorted from blood, sampled at week 4, from a patient treated with tofacitinib. This sequence was found in a human donor with alopecia areata. The CDR3 in this case is CSVGASGNTIYF. The bases are TGCAGCGTTGGGGCATCTGGAAACACCATATATTTT.